This TCR beta chain derives from a study of OX40 agonist ivuxolimab in advanced cancers. Across the whole study: The study enrolled dose-escalation patients with hepatocellular carcinoma, melanoma, renal cell or head and neck cancer. Earlier treatment with anti-PD-1, anti-PD-L1 or anti-CTLA-4 was permitted, and 35% to 45% had received some.

Patients who had autoimmune disease history or got systemic immunosuppression were left out. Clones were read by immunoSEQ multiplex PCR, and TCRdb kept only the in-frame ones, dropping some. The sample holds 20,000 to 25,000 clones; around 83% are singletons and the top ten take 25% to 30%. For this clone: Its antigen is not identified.

Notes on the study in general: Which antigen the expanded peripheral T cells recognized is unknown.

V dropped 6 bases and J dropped 2 bases, with 12 bases sitting between them. Germline values: CDR1 MRHNA, CDR2 SNTAGT. This CDR3 is built from 14 residues. The origin of this receptor is an adult with an advanced solid tumor such as melanoma, head and neck, liver or kidney cancer. The sample in question was CD4+ or CD8+ T cells sorted from blood, obtained in a trial of the OX40 agonist ivuxolimab. The gene calls are TRBV6-4 and TRBJ2-3; maybe TRBD2 (5 bases). The CDR3 protein is CASSDRADTDTQYF. The CDR3 nucleotides read TGTGCCAGCAGCGACCGAGCGGACACAGATACGCAGTATTTT.